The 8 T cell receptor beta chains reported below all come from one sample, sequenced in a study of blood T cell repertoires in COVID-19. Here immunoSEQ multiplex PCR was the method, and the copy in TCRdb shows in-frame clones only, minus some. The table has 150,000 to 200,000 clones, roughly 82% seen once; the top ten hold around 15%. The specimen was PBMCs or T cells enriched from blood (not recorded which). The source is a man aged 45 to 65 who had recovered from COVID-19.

The CDR3 DNA sequence: TGTGCCAGCGGCTCCGCGGGGGCTCAAGAGACCCAGTACTTC. It yields the protein CASGSAGAQETQYF. J is TRBJ2-5 and V is TRBV14, with a weak D call TRBD2 (7 bases). This CDR3 spans 14 amino acids. Germline CDR1 reads SGHDN; CDR2 reads FVKESK. V lost 8 bases and J lost 2, with 15 bases in between. Full variable domain (remainder filled in from reference TRBV14 and TRBJ2-5): EAGVTQFPSHSVIEKGQTVTLRCDPISGHDNLYWYRRVMGKEIKFLLHFVKESKQDESGMPNNRFLAERTGGTYSTLKVQPAELEDSGVYFCASGSAGAQETQYFGPGTRLLVL.

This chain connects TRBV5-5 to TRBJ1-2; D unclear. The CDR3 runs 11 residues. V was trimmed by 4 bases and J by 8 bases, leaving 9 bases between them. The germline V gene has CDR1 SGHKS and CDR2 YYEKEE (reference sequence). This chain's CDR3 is CASSQNGGYTF. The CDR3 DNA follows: TGTGCCAGCAGCCAAAACGGGGGCTACACCTTC.

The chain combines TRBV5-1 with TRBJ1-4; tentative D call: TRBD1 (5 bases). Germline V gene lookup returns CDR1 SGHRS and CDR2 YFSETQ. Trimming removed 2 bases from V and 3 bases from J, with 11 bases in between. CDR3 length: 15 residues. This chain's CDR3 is CASSFAGYPNEKLFF. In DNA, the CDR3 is TGCGCCAGCAGCTTCGCAGGGTACCCTAATGAAAAACTGTTTTTT.

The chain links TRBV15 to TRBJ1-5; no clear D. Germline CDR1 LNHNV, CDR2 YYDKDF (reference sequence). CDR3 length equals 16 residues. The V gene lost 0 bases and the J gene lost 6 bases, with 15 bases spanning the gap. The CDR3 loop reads CATSRDNTNRGQPQHF. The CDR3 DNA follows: TGTGCCACCAGCAGAGATAATACTAACCGTGGTCAGCCCCAGCATTTT. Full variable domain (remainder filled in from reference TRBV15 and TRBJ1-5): DAMVIQNPRYQVTQFGKPVTLSCSQTLNHNVMYWYQQKSSQAPKLLFHYYDKDFNNEADTPDNFQSRRPNTSFCFLDIRSPGLGDTAMYLCATSRDNTNRGQPQHFGDGTRLSIL.

The CDR3 nucleotides read TGTGCCAGCTCACCACCGCTCAGGGGGGCTAATAGTTATTCACCCCTCCACTTT. Translation: CASSPPLRGANSYSPLHF. V usage is TRBV18 and J usage is TRBJ1-6; 7 nucleotides line up with TRBD1. The CDR3 length is 18 residues. V lost 0 bases, J lost 8 bases, and 13 bases stayed unmatched. CDR1 and CDR2 (germline): KGHSH, LQKENI.

The CDR3 DNA is TGTGCCAGCTCTCCGGGACTAGCGGGGGTCCAAGAGACCCAGTACTTC. It specifies CASSPGLAGVQETQYF. The chain has TRBV18 and TRBJ2-5; 14 positions match TRBD2. J lost 1 base, V lost 6 bases, and 4 bases had no gene match. CDR1 is KGHSH and CDR2 is LQKENI in the germline V gene. The CDR3 is 16 residues long.

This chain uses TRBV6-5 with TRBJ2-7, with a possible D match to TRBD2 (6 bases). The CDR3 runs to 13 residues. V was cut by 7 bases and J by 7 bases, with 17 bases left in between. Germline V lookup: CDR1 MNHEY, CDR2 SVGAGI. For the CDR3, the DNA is TGTGCCAGCAAAGTCGGGGGTTCCGGGGAGCAGTACTTC. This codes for CASKVGGSGEQYF.

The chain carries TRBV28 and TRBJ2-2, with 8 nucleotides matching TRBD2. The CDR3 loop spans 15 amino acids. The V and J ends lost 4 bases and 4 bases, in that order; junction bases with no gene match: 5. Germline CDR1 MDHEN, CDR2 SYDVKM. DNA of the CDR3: TGTGCCAGCAGTTCCGGGGGGGGTCTCACCGGGGAGCTGTTTTTT. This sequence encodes CASSSGGGLTGELFF.